This T cell receptor beta chain stems from a study of regulatory T cells in long-lasting Graves disease. With iRepertoire HTBI primers and Arm-PCR of CDR3 regions, TCR beta libraries were built. TCRdb re-called the multiplex PCR reads through MiXCR, storing one row per CDR3 protein. The sample carries roughly 530,000 distinct CDR3 sequences, about 16% recorded once. As to time point: newly diagnosed GD, antithyroid drugs for less than 3 months. PBMC-extracted RNA yielded the TCR library. Germline assignment: CDR1 KGHSH and CDR2 LQKENI. The V and J ends lost 4 bases and 5 bases, in that order; junction bases with no gene match: 4. CDR3 size: 14 residues. The same data also went into a second study, on T cells in Graves' hyperthyroidism and ophthalmopathy. From that study: Clinical symptoms, serum thyroxine and TRAb, thyroid ultrasound and orbital computed tomography were used for the diagnoses. Blood shared most expanded thyroid clonotypes above 0.001.

This clonotype was sampled from a middle-aged woman with Graves disease. V and J are TRBV18 and TRBJ1-1; 10 bases fit TRBD1. Sequences were derived from peripheral blood mononuclear cells (PBMCs), sampled at new diagnosis, from a patient treated with antithyroid drugs. CDR3 sequence reads: CASSRTGGFTEAFF. DNA for the CDR3: TGTGCCAGCTCACGGACAGGGGGTTTTACTGAAGCTTTCTTT.